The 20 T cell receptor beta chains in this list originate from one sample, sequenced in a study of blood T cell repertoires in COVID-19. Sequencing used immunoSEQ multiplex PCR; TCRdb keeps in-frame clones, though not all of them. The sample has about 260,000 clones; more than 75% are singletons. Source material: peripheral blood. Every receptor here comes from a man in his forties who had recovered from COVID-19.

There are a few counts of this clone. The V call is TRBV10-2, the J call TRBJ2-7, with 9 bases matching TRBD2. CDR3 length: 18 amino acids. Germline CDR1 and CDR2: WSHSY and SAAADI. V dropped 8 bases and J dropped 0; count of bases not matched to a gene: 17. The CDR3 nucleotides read TGCGCCAGCCGCAAATTAGGACCAAGCGGGGGGAGCTCCTACGAGCAGTACTTC. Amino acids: CASRKLGPSGGSSYEQYF.

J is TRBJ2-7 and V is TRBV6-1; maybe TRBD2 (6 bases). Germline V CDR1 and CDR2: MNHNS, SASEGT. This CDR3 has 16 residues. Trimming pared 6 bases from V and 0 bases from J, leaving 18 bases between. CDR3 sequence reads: CASREKGLSYSYEQYF. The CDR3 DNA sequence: TGTGCCAGCAGAGAAAAAGGACTATCATACTCCTACGAGCAGTACTTC.

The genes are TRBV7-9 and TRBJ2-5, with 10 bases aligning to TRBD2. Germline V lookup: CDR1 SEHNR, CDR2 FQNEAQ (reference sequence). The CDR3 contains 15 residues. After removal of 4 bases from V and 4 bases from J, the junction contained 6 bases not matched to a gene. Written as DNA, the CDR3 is TGTGCCAGCAGCTCAGGACTAGCGGCCCCAGAGACCCAGTACTTC. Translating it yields CASSSGLAAPETQYF. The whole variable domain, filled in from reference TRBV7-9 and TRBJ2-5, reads DTGVSQNPRHKITKRGQNVTFRCDPISEHNRLYWYRQTLGQGPEFLTYFQNEAQLEKSRLLSDRFSAERPKGSFSTLEIQRTEQGDSAMYLCASSSGLAAPETQYFGPGTRLLVL.

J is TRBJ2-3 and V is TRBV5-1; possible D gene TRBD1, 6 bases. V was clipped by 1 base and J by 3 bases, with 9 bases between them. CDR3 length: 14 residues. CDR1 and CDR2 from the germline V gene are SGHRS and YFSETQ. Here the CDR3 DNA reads TGCGCCAGCAGCTTGAGACAGGCGACAGATACGCAGTATTTT. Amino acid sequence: CASSLRQATDTQYF.

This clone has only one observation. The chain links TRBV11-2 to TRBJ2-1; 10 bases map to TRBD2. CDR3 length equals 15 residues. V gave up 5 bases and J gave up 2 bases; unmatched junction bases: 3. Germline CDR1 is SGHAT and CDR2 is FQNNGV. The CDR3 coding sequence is TGTGCCAGCAGCCGGACTAGCGGTACCTACAATGAGCAGTTCTTC. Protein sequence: CASSRTSGTYNEQFF.

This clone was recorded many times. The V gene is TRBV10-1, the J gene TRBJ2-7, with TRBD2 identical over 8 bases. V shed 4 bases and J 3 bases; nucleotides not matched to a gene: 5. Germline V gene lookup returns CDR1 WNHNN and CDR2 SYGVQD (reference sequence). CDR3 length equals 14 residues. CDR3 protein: CASSATLAVYEQYF. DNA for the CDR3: TGCGCCAGCAGTGCCACACTAGCGGTCTACGAGCAGTACTTC.

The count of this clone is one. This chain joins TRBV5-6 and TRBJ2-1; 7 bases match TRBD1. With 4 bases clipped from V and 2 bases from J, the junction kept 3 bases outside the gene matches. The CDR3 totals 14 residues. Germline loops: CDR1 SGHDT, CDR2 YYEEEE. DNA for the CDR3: TGTGCCAGCAGCGACGGACAGGCCTACAATGAGCAGTTCTTC. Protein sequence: CASSDGQAYNEQFF.

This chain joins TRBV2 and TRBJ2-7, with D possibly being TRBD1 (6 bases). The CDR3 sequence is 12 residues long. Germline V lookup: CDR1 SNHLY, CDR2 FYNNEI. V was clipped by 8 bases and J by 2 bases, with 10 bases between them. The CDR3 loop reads CASRWGPYEQYF. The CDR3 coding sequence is TGTGCCAGCCGGTGGGGGCCCTACGAGCAGTACTTC.

The CDR3 DNA reads TGTGCCAGCAGCCAACGTGGACAGGGGATCAAGAATGGCTACACCTTC. Protein: CASSQRGQGIKNGYTF. The V and J genes are TRBV4-2 and TRBJ1-2; 9 bases fit TRBD1. The germline V gene encodes CDR1 LGHNA and CDR2 YNFKEQ. The ends lost 2 bases at V and 6 bases at J; junction bases unmatched: 10. This CDR3 comprises 16 residues.

CDR3 amino acids: CASSVAGVQETQYF. The DNA of the CDR3 is TGTGCCAGTTCCGTAGCCGGGGTTCAAGAGACCCAGTACTTC. The chain recombines TRBV19 with TRBJ2-5, with D perhaps TRBD2 (5 bases). V was pared by 8 bases and J by 2 bases, with 15 bases between. Germline V lookup: CDR1 LNHDA, CDR2 SQIVND (reference sequence). The CDR3 extends over 14 amino acids.

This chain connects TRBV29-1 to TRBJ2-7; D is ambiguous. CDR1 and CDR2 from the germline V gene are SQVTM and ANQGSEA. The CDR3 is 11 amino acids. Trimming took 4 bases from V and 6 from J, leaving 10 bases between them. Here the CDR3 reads CSVVAAREQYF. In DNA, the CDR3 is TGCAGCGTTGTGGCGGCTCGCGAGCAGTACTTC.

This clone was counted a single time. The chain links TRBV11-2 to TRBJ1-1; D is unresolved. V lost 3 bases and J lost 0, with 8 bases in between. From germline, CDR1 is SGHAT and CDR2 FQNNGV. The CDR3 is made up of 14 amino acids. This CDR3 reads CASSLARLNTEAFF. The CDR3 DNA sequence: TGTGCCAGCAGCTTGGCTCGATTGAACACTGAAGCTTTCTTT.

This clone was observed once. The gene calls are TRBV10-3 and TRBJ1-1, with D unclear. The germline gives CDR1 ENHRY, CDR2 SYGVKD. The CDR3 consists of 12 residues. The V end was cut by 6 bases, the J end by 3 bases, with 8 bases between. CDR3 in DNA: TGTGCCATCAGAGAGACGGACACTGAAGCTTTCTTT. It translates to CAIRETDTEAFF.

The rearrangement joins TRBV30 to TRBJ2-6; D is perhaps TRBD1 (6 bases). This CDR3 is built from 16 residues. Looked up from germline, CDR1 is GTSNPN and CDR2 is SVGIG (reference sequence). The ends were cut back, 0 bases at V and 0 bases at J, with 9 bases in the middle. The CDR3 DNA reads TGTGCCTGGAGTGTCGGACAGTCCTCTGGGGCCAACGTCCTGACTTTC. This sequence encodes CAWSVGQSSGANVLTF.

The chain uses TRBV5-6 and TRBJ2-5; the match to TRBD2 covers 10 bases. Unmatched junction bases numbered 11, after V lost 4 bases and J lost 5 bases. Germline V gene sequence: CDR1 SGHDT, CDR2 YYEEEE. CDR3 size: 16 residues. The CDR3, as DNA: TGTGCCAGCAGCCGGGTCCTAGCGGGAGTTTGGGAGACCCAGTACTTC. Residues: CASSRVLAGVWETQYF. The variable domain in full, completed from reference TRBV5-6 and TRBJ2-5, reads DAGVTQSPTHLIKTRGQQVTLRCSPKSGHDTVSWYQQALGQGPQFIFQYYEEEERQRGNFPDRFSGHQFPNYSSELNVNALLLGDSALYLCASSRVLAGVWETQYFGPGTRLLVL.

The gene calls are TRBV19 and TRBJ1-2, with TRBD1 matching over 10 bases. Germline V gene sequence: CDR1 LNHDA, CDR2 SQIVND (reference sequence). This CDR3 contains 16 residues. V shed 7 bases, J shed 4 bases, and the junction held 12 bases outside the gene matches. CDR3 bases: TGTGCCAGTATCTCGGGACAGGGGCGTCGCGGCTATGGCTACACCTTC. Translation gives CASISGQGRRGYGYTF.

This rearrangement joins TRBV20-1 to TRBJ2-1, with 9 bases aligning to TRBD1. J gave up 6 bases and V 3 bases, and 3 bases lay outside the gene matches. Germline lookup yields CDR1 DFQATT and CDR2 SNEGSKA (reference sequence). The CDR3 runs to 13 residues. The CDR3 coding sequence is TGCAGTGCTAGTGCGACAGGGGGCAATGAGCAGTTCTTC. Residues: CSASATGGNEQFF.

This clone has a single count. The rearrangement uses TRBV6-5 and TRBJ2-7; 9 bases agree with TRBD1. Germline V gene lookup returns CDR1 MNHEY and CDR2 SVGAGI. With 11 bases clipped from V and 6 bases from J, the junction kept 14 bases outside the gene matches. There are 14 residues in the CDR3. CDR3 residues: CALHLGTGLSEQYF. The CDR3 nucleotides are TGTGCCTTACACTTGGGGACAGGGTTGAGCGAGCAGTACTTC.

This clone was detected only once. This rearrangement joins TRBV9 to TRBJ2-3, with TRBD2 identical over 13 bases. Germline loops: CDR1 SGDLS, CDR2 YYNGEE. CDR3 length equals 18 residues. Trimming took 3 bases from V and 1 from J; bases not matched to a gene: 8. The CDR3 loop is CASSGLAGGSEGTDTQYF. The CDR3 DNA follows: TGTGCCAGCAGCGGACTAGCGGGAGGATCAGAGGGCACAGATACGCAGTATTTT.

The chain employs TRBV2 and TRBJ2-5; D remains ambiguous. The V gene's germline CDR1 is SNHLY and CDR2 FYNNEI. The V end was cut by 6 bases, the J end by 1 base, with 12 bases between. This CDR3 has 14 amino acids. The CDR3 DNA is TGTGCCAGCAGGCAAGAGCTAAGCCAAGAGACCCAGTACTTC. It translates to CASRQELSQETQYF.